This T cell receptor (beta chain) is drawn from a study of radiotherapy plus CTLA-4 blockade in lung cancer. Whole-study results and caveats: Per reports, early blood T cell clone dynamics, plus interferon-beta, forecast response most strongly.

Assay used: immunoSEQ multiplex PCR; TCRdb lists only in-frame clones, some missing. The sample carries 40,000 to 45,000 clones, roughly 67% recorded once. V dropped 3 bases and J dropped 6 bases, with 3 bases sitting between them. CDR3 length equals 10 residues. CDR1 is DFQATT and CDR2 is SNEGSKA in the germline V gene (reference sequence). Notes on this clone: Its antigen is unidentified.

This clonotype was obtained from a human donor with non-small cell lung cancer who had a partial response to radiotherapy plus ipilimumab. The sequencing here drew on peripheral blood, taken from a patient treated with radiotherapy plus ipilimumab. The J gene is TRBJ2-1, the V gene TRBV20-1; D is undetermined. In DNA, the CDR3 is TGCAGTGCTAGCCTCAATGAGCAGTTCTTC. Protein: CSASLNEQFF.